Following are 15 T cell receptor beta chains from one sample sequenced in a study of PD-L1 blockade in urothelial cancer. Time point in this sample: pretreatment peripheral blood. Assay: immunoSEQ multiplex PCR; the TCRdb copy retains only in-frame clones and omits some. The sample includes around 34,000 clones, 70% to 90% seen only once; the top ten take roughly 15%. This specimen consisted of PBMCs, obtained around atezolizumab (anti-PD-L1) treatment. These receptors came from a man older than 75 with urothelial cancer.

This clone was detected only a few times. This chain links TRBV18 with TRBJ1-2; D is undetermined. Trimming stripped 6 bases from V and 6 bases from J, with 14 bases between. This CDR3 is 13 amino acids long. Germline V gene lookup returns CDR1 KGHSH and CDR2 LQKENI. The CDR3, as DNA: TGTGCCAGCTCCTCTACCCCGAACCATGGCTACACCTTC. It yields the protein CASSSTPNHGYTF.

A few counts support this clone. The chain links TRBV4-1 to TRBJ1-2, with D unclear. The V and J ends lost 0 bases and 8 bases respectively, with 4 bases between them. The CDR3 length is 11 residues. CDR1 is MGHRA, CDR2 YSYEKL, per germline. The CDR3 here is CASSQDRGYTF. The CDR3 nucleotides read TGCGCCAGCAGCCAAGATCGGGGCTACACCTTC.

This clone was observed once. The rearrangement uses TRBV5-5 and TRBJ2-3, with 8 bases fitting TRBD1. Germline assignment: CDR1 SGHKS and CDR2 YYEKEE (reference sequence). This CDR3 has 16 amino acids. V gave up 3 bases and J gave up 1 base; unmatched junction bases: 7. The CDR3 region is CASSYGQGRGTDTQYF. The CDR3 region has the DNA TGTGCCAGCAGCTATGGACAGGGACGTGGCACAGATACGCAGTATTTT.

The chain carries TRBV10-2 and TRBJ1-2; D ambiguous. Deletions cut 6 bases from V and 4 bases from J, with 15 bases between. This CDR3 contains 14 residues. CDR1 and CDR2 (germline): WSHSY, SAAADI. CDR3 DNA: TGCGCCAGCAGACCCATACAGAATACCTATGGCTACACCTTC. This gives the protein CASRPIQNTYGYTF.

The rearrangement links TRBV4-1 to TRBJ1-1; possibly TRBD1 for D (5 bases). Trimming took 4 bases from V and 2 from J, leaving 20 bases between them. Germline V gene data show CDR1 as MGHRA and CDR2 as YSYEKL. The CDR3 has 17 residues. The CDR3 spells CASSPYEGSGTNTEAFF. CDR3 nucleotide sequence: TGCGCCAGCAGCCCGTACGAGGGCTCAGGGACTAACACTGAAGCTTTCTTT.

This chain joins TRBV18 and TRBJ1-1; unclear D gene. Deletions cut 5 bases from V and 1 base from J, with 14 bases between. This CDR3 region has 15 residues. CDR1 KGHSH and CDR2 LQKENI come from the germline V gene. The CDR3: CASSRAGRTNTEAFF. Written as DNA, the CDR3 is TGTGCCAGCTCAAGGGCGGGGAGGACGAACACTGAAGCTTTCTTT.

This chain uses TRBV6-1 with TRBJ2-1, with 12 bases matching TRBD2. V was pared by 4 bases and J by 3 bases, with 7 bases of the junction left unmatched. The CDR3 is made up of 17 amino acids. Germline V CDR1 and CDR2: MNHNS, SASEGT. The CDR3 sequence: CASSGLAGVHYYNEQFF. The CDR3 nucleotides read TGTGCCAGCAGTGGACTAGCGGGAGTTCACTACTACAATGAGCAGTTCTTC.

The gene calls are TRBV2 and TRBJ2-6; 7 bases align to TRBD1. CDR3 length: 18 residues. The V and J ends lost 4 bases and 0 bases, in that order; junction bases with no gene match: 9. Germline CDR1 reads SNHLY; CDR2 reads FYNNEI. The CDR3 nucleotides are TGTGCCAGCAGTGTAGGGGGCAGGGGAAGCTCTGGGGCCAACGTCCTGACTTTC. This gives the protein CASSVGGRGSSGANVLTF. Full variable domain (remainder filled in from reference TRBV2 and TRBJ2-6): EPEVTQTPSHQVTQMGQEVILRCVPISNHLYFYWYRQILGQKVEFLVSFYNNEISEKSEIFDDQFSVERPDGSNFTLKIRSTKLEDSAMYFCASSVGGRGSSGANVLTFGAGSRLTVL.

The chain couples TRBV6-5 to TRBJ1-2; D is possibly TRBD1 (6 bases). CDR3 length: 15 residues. The V gene lost 4 bases and the J gene lost 0 bases, with 12 bases spanning the gap. Germline CDR1 and CDR2: MNHEY and SVGAGI. The CDR3 DNA sequence: TGTGCCAGCAGTTCACCGGGACAAGCTAACTATGGCTACACCTTC. The encoded protein is CASSSPGQANYGYTF.

The chain couples TRBV11-3 to TRBJ2-1; 9 bases match TRBD1. The length of the CDR3 is 14 residues. The germline CDR1 and CDR2 sequences are SGHNT and YENEEA. V lost 5 bases and J lost 5; bases outside the gene matches: 4. In nucleotides, the CDR3 is TGTGCCAGCAGCCGGGACAGGGCCAACAATGAGCAGTTCTTC. It translates to CASSRDRANNEQFF.

The V gene is TRBV7-9, the J gene TRBJ2-2; weak D call: TRBD2 (6 bases). Per germline, CDR1 SEHNR and CDR2 FQNEAQ (reference sequence). The ends were cut back, 0 bases at V and 4 bases at J, with 12 bases in the middle. The CDR3 runs 16 residues. CDR3 region: CASSLALGGSTGELFF. In DNA form, the CDR3 reads TGTGCCAGCAGCTTAGCGCTTGGGGGGAGCACCGGGGAGCTGTTTTTT.

V gene TRBV30 combines with J gene TRBJ2-3; 9 bases map to TRBD2. Looked up from germline, CDR1 is GTSNPN and CDR2 is SVGIG (reference sequence). The ends lost 3 bases at V and 0 bases at J; junction bases unmatched: 1. The CDR3 has 14 residues. This CDR3 reads CAWRLAGSTDTQYF. In nucleotides, the CDR3 is TGTGCCTGGAGGCTAGCGGGAAGCACAGATACGCAGTATTTT.

The chain is built from TRBV19 and TRBJ2-2; 9 nucleotides match TRBD1. This CDR3 region has 15 residues. Unmatched junction bases numbered 8, after V lost 5 bases and J lost 7 bases. Germline V gives CDR1 LNHDA, CDR2 SQIVND (reference sequence). CDR3 loop: CASSPDRGSVGELFF. The CDR3 DNA reads as TGTGCCAGTAGTCCCGACAGGGGGAGCGTCGGGGAGCTGTTTTTT.

The chain links TRBV19 to TRBJ2-7, with 9 bases identical to TRBD2. The germline gives CDR1 LNHDA, CDR2 SQIVND (reference sequence). The CDR3 runs to 14 residues. With 7 bases clipped from V and 6 bases from J, the junction kept 10 bases outside the gene matches. CDR3 residues: CASKGREGRSEQYF. The CDR3 DNA sequence: TGTGCCAGTAAGGGGCGGGAGGGAAGAAGCGAGCAGTACTTC.

The rearrangement uses TRBV4-2 and TRBJ2-1; 16 positions match TRBD2. The CDR3 runs to 19 residues. Germline V CDR1 and CDR2: LGHNA, YNFKEQ. V gave up 5 bases and J gave up 0 bases; unmatched junction bases: 7. DNA for the CDR3: TGTGCCAGCAGCAAAGGGACTAGCGGGAGGGGACCCTCCTACAATGAGCAGTTCTTC. Translated: CASSKGTSGRGPSYNEQFF.